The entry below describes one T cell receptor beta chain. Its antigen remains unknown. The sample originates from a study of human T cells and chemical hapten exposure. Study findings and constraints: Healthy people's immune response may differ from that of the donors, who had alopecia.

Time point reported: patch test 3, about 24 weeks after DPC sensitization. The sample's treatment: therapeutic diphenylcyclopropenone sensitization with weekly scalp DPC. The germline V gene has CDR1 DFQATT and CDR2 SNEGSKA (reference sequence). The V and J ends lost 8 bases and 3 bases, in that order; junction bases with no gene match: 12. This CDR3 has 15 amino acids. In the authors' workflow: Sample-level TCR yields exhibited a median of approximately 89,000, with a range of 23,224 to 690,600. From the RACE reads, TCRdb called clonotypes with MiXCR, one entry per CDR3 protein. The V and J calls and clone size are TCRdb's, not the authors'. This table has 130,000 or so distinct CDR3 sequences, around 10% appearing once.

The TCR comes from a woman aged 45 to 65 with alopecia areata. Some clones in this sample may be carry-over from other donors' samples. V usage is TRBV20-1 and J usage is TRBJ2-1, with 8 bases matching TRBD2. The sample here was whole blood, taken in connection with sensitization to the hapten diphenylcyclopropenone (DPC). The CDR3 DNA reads TGCAGTCAAGGCTGGCGGGAGGAGATCTACAATGAGCAGTTCTTC. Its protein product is CSQGWREEIYNEQFF.